The 19 T cell receptor beta chains below come from one sample, sequenced in a study of Ad26.COV2.S vaccination and SARS-CoV-2 variants (dated by TCRdb to the early 2020s). The library came from the immunoSEQ multiplex PCR assay. TCRdb re-hosts the immuneACCESS table, in-frame sequences only. Its copies lack some clones; in the studies checked, an unresolved V gene accounts for under half of them, and the cause for the rest is not known. The sample has hundreds of thousands of clones on record, more than 70% of them singletons. Of the sample, approximately 1.5% falls within the top ten clones. In the paper's terms, the treatment or condition label means: roughly 20 received Ad26.COV2.S at low or high dose, single or two shots; about 5 received placebo; per-sample allocation not given. For vaccine and placebo recipients, repertoires were sequenced using samples collected on day 63 after the first injection.

Sequenced material: peripheral blood, taken in a trial of Ad26.COV2.S vaccine versus placebo. These receptors all come from a person aged 18 to 65 who received the Ad26.COV2.S COVID-19 vaccine or a placebo.

The chain couples TRBV19 to TRBJ1-5; tentative D call: TRBD1 (5 bases). The CDR3 sequence is 13 residues long. Germline-derived CDR1 and CDR2 are LNHDA and SQIVND (reference sequence). The CDR3, as DNA: TGTGCGACCCGCGGGACCCTCAATCAGCCCCAGCATTTT. It yields the protein CATRGTLNQPQHF.

The rearrangement uses TRBV5-8 and TRBJ2-3, with D unclear. The CDR3 has 14 amino acids. Trimming took off 4 bases at V and 5 bases at J, with 14 bases between the two ends. The germline gives CDR1 SGHTS, CDR2 YDEGEE. CDR3 bases: TGTGCCAGCAGCCCCCAACGGGCGATAGATACGCAGTATTTT. Translated: CASSPQRAIDTQYF.

CDR3 loop: CASNIAGGEGDTQYF. In DNA, the CDR3 is TGCGCCAGCAATATAGCGGGGGGCGAGGGAGATACGCAGTATTTT. The chain is built from TRBV5-1 and TRBJ2-3, with 10 bases matching TRBD2. The CDR3 totals 15 residues. Trimming at V came to 6 bases and at J to 5 bases, leaving 9 bases not matched to a gene. Germline-derived CDR1 and CDR2 are SGHRS and YFSETQ. Full variable domain (rest looked up from reference TRBV5-1 and TRBJ2-3): KAGVTQTPRYLIKTRGQQVTLSCSPISGHRSVSWYQQTPGQGLQFLFEYFSETQRNKGNFPGRFSGRQFSNSRSEMNVSTLELGDSALYLCASNIAGGEGDTQYFGPGTRLTVL.

The chain is built from TRBV5-1 and TRBJ2-7; 8 bases agree with TRBD2. V lost 0 bases and J lost 4; bases outside the gene matches: 3. CDR3 length: 14 residues. Germline V CDR1 and CDR2: SGHRS, YFSETQ. CDR3: CASSLGSGGYEQYF. CDR3 bases: TGCGCCAGCAGCTTGGGCAGCGGGGGTTACGAGCAGTACTTC.

J is TRBJ1-5 and V is TRBV19, with unresolved D. Germline CDR1 reads LNHDA; CDR2 reads SQIVND (reference sequence). CDR3 length equals 15 residues. Between the trimmed V and J ends, which lost 3 bases and 6 bases, there was a span of 15 bases. CDR3 protein: CASSIVGYGVQPQHF. CDR3 DNA: TGTGCCAGTAGTATTGTGGGGTATGGGGTTCAGCCCCAGCATTTT.

This clone was observed a handful of times. This chain uses TRBV5-1 with TRBJ2-1; 9 nucleotides match TRBD2. CDR3 size: 21 residues. The junction had 22 bases not matched to a gene; V was cut back by 0 bases and J by 6 bases. Germline V gene sequence: CDR1 SGHRS, CDR2 YFSETQ. DNA for the CDR3: TGCGCCAGCAGCTTGGCGGTGTCAGGGGGTGGAAGGACTAGCGTCGCCAATGAGCAGTTCTTC. Its protein is CASSLAVSGGGRTSVANEQFF. Full variable domain (missing parts from reference TRBV5-1 and TRBJ2-1): KAGVTQTPRYLIKTRGQQVTLSCSPISGHRSVSWYQQTPGQGLQFLFEYFSETQRNKGNFPGRFSGRQFSNSRSEMNVSTLELGDSALYLCASSLAVSGGGRTSVANEQFFGPGTRLTVL.

The chain employs TRBV7-2 and TRBJ1-1; 8 bases line up with TRBD1. The CDR3 has 13 amino acids. With V trimmed by 1 base and J by 9 bases, 4 bases remained unmatched. CDR1 is SGHTA, CDR2 FQGNSA, per germline. The CDR3 DNA follows: TGTGCCAGCAGCTTAGGGACAGGGTTCCAAGCTTTCTTT. This codes for CASSLGTGFQAFF. Full variable domain (missing parts from reference TRBV7-2 and TRBJ1-1): GAGVSQSPSNKVTEKGKDVELRCDPISGHTALYWYRQSLGQGLEFLIYFQGNSAPDKSGLPSDRFSAERTGGSVSTLTIQRTQQEDSAVYLCASSLGTGFQAFFGQGTRLTVV.

This clone was counted once. The rearrangement joins TRBV10-3 to TRBJ2-2, with 7 bases aligning to TRBD1. The trim removed 8 bases at V and 3 bases at J, leaving 9 bases unmatched. Germline-derived CDR1 and CDR2 are ENHRY and SYGVKD. The CDR3 spans 15 residues. The CDR3 coding sequence is TGTGCCATCTCGCCCCGGGACAGTTACACCGGGGAGCTGTTTTTT. Protein product: CAISPRDSYTGELFF.

This chain connects TRBV11-1 to TRBJ2-2; no reliable D call. V lost 5 bases, J lost 3 bases, and 10 bases lay in between. The CDR3 contains 14 residues. Germline-derived CDR1 and CDR2 are SGHAT and FQDESV (reference sequence). In nucleotides, the CDR3 is TGTGCCAGCAGCACCAGACTTTACACCGGGGAGCTGTTTTTT. Protein sequence: CASSTRLYTGELFF.

The chain uses TRBV13 and TRBJ2-6; either TRBD1 or TRBD2 may supply D (5 bases each). Germline loops: CDR1 PRHDT, CDR2 FYEKMQ (reference sequence). V lost 3 bases and J 0 bases, leaving 9 bases between the germline ends. The CDR3 has 16 residues. The CDR3 is CASSLGRSSGANVLTF. In DNA, the CDR3 is TGTGCCAGCAGCTTGGGACGGAGCTCTGGGGCCAACGTCCTGACTTTC.

V usage is TRBV19 and J usage is TRBJ1-5; a weak D match, TRBD1 (5 bases). Germline-derived CDR1 and CDR2 are LNHDA and SQIVND (reference sequence). CDR3 length: 15 amino acids. V lost 9 bases and J lost 4, with 19 bases in between. The chain's CDR3 is CASHRDAYGNQPQHF. In DNA, the CDR3 is TGTGCCAGCCACCGGGACGCCTACGGGAATCAGCCCCAGCATTTT.

The chain has TRBV5-4 and TRBJ2-7; 11 nucleotides match TRBD1. This CDR3 has 14 amino acids. In germline, CDR1 is SGHNT, CDR2 YYREEE (reference sequence). Unmatched junction bases numbered 8, after V lost 8 bases and J lost 4 bases. The CDR3 nucleotides are TGTGCCAGTCAAGCGGGGACAGGGGGGTACGAGCAGTACTTC. Protein sequence: CASQAGTGGYEQYF.

This sequence joins TRBV11-2 and TRBJ1-4; tentative D call: TRBD1 (5 bases). CDR1 and CDR2 (germline): SGHAT, FQNNGV. The V end lost 7 bases, the J end lost 0 bases, and 15 bases lay between the germline ends. The CDR3 has 16 amino acids. The CDR3 DNA follows: TGTGCCAGCACCCAATACGTGGGGGCAACTAATGAAAAACTGTTTTTT. Its translation: CASTQYVGATNEKLFF.

The chain combines TRBV30 with TRBJ1-5; D might be TRBD1 (5 bases). The V gene lost 1 base and the J gene lost 2 bases, with 9 bases spanning the gap. CDR3 length: 14 amino acids. CDR1 and CDR2 (germline): GTSNPN, SVGIG (reference sequence). The chain's CDR3 is CAWSDWGGNQPQHF. The CDR3 DNA reads as TGTGCCTGGAGTGACTGGGGGGGCAATCAGCCCCAGCATTTT.

This chain connects TRBV6-2 or TRBV6-3 to TRBJ1-6; TRBD1 might be the D (6 bases). V was cut by 4 bases and J by 11 bases, with 12 bases left in between. The CDR3 totals 13 residues. CDR1 is MNHEY, CDR2 SVGEGT, per germline. Here the CDR3 reads CASSWDNLTPLHF. The CDR3 DNA is TGTGCCAGCAGTTGGGACAATCTTACACCCCTCCACTTT.

The J gene is TRBJ1-6, the V gene TRBV30; weak D call: TRBD1 (5 bases). The CDR3 runs to 13 residues. Germline CDR1 reads GTSNPN; CDR2 reads SVGIG (reference sequence). Trimming removed 5 bases at V and 5 bases at J, with 10 bases between. The chain's CDR3 is CAWLGRNNSPLHF. The CDR3 DNA sequence: TGTGCCTGGCTGGGGCGGAATAATTCACCCCTCCACTTT.

This chain uses TRBV7-9 with TRBJ2-5; a possible D gene is TRBD2 (5 bases). Germline CDR1 and CDR2: SEHNR and FQNEAQ (reference sequence). The V gene lost 2 bases and the J gene lost 2 bases, with 12 bases spanning the gap. The CDR3 is 15 residues long. CDR3 protein: CASSLREGNQETQYF. The CDR3 DNA sequence: TGTGCCAGCAGCTTACGCGAGGGTAATCAAGAGACCCAGTACTTC.

The rearrangement links TRBV24-1 to TRBJ1-3, with TRBD1 identical over 7 bases. V dropped 12 bases and J dropped 0; count of bases not matched to a gene: 10. The CDR3 sequence is 15 residues long. Germline lookup yields CDR1 KGHDR and CDR2 SFDVKD. CDR3 amino acids: CAAKQGTVSGNTIYF. The CDR3 nucleotides are TGTGCCGCCAAACAGGGGACCGTCTCTGGAAACACCATATATTTT.

In its sample, this clone was seen once. V and J are TRBV6-5 and TRBJ1-6; D is uncertain. Germline V lookup: CDR1 MNHEY, CDR2 SVGAGI. Trimming stripped 4 bases from V and 11 bases from J, with 12 bases between. CDR3 size: 13 residues. This CDR3 reads CASSSGPRPPLHF. The CDR3 nucleotides are TGTGCCAGCAGTTCTGGTCCGCGTCCACCCCTCCACTTT.